This TCR beta chain emerged from a study of ipilimumab plus nivolumab after autologous stem cell transplantation. In the study overall: A median of roughly eight nivolumab and 5 ipilimumab doses were given. DLBCL patients had primary refractory or relapsed disease.

The repertoire was sequenced with immunoSEQ multiplex PCR; TCRdb's copy has only in-frame clones and lacks some. The table shows 15,000 to 20,000 clones, with 81% occurring only once. Checkpoint therapy with ipilimumab 1 mg/kg began 14 to 28 days after transplant. Through week 26, nivolumab 3 mg/kg IV was given weeks 1, 4, 7, 10, then biweekly. Germline CDR1 and CDR2: SNHLY and FYNNEI. This CDR3 contains 13 residues. V lost 2 bases to trimming and J lost 8 bases, with 11 bases between them. This sequence originates from a male donor with diffuse large B-cell lymphoma. V is TRBV2 and J is TRBJ2-3, with D maybe TRBD2 (5 bases). The source was PBMCs, collected in a trial of ipilimumab plus nivolumab as post-transplant consolidation. The CDR3 reads CASSEIIRGTQYF. The CDR3 region has the DNA TGTGCCAGCAGTGAAATTATCCGGGGTACGCAGTATTTT. The full variable domain, with the rest looked up from reference TRBV2 and TRBJ2-3, is EPEVTQTPSHQVTQMGQEVILRCVPISNHLYFYWYRQILGQKVEFLVSFYNNEISEKSEIFDDQFSVERPDGSNFTLKIRSTKLEDSAMYFCASSEIIRGTQYFGPGTRLTVL.